This is a list of T cell receptor beta chains from one sample in a study of multiple sclerosis patients with progressive multifocal leukoencephalopathy. Only in-frame clones appear in the TCRdb table, and some are missing; sequencing was by immunoSEQ multiplex PCR. The profile shows about 25,000 clones, roughly 90% of them singletons. The sequenced sample was PBMCs, obtained from a patient treated with natalizumab. The receptors were sampled from a man aged 25-45 years with multiple sclerosis. The CDR3 runs from the conserved cysteine through the conserved F or W. D genes are given only for firm matches. Expanded clones get a size class; other rows say once, few or many, or leave the size out.

size	length	D	V	J	DNA	CDR3
.	14	TRBD1	TRBV5-6	TRBJ1-4	TGTGCCAGCAGCTGGACAGGGGCTAATGAAAAACTGTTTTTT	CASSWTGANEKLFF
.	16	.	TRBV7-6	TRBJ2-3	TGTGCCAGCAGCTTAGTTACGGGACAAAGCACAGATACGCAGTATTTT	CASSLVTGQSTDTQYF
.	13	.	TRBV19	TRBJ2-2	TGTGCCAGTAGTCCTACAGGGACCGGGGAGCTGTTTTTT	CASSPTGTGELFF
.	16	.	TRBV28	TRBJ2-6	TGTGCCAGCAGTTCCCCCCCGGGGGCTGGGGCCAACGTCCTGACTTTC	CASSSPPGAGANVLTF
.	11	.	TRBV7-9	TRBJ2-3	TGTGCCAGCAGCCCCACAGATACGCAGTATTTT	CASSPTDTQYF
once	16	TRBD2	TRBV9	TRBJ2-1	TGTGCCAGCAGCGTAAGCCTAGCGGGCTCCTACAATGAGCAGTTCTTC	CASSVSLAGSYNEQFF
.	16	.	TRBV10-2	TRBJ1-1	TGCGCCAGCAGTGAACCCCGGGGGACACTGAACACTGAAGCTTTCTTT	CASSEPRGTLNTEAFF
.	12	.	TRBV6-1	TRBJ2-3	TGTGCCAGCAGTGATGGGGATGTTACGCAGTATTTT	CASSDGDVTQYF
.	16	TRBD2	TRBV4-1	TRBJ2-7	TGCGCCAGCAGCCAAGCGCGAGCGGGAGGGACCTACGAGCAGTACTTC	CASSQARAGGTYEQYF
.	14	.	TRBV7-2	TRBJ2-7	TGTGCCAGCAGCTTAGAACAGGGTTATATCGAGCAGTACTTC	CASSLEQGYIEQYF
.	14	.	TRBV2	TRBJ2-7	TGTGCCAGCCGACTAAGGGGGGGGACCTACGAGCAGTACTTC	CASRLRGGTYEQYF
.	18	.	TRBV7-9	TRBJ1-2	TGTGCCAGCAGCTTAGTTATAGGCCCAGGATCCCCGTCCTCTGGCTACACCTTC	CASSLVIGPGSPSSGYTF
.	14	TRBD1	TRBV27	TRBJ2-5	TGTGCCAGCAGTTTCGGACAGGGTGGGGAGACCCAGTACTTC	CASSFGQGGETQYF
.	16	.	TRBV19	TRBJ1-1	TGTGCCAGTAGTATAGTCCGGGGACGGGGGAGTGCTGAAGCTTTCTTT	CASSIVRGRGSAEAFF
.	18	.	TRBV5-1	TRBJ2-1	TGCGCCAGCAGCTTGGCCTCGGCTAGCACGAGCTCCTACAATGAGCAGTTCTTC	CASSLASASTSSYNEQFF
once	14	.	TRBV7-2	TRBJ2-7	TGTGCCAGCAGCCCCGGGACACCCTCCTACGAGCAGTACTTC	CASSPGTPSYEQYF